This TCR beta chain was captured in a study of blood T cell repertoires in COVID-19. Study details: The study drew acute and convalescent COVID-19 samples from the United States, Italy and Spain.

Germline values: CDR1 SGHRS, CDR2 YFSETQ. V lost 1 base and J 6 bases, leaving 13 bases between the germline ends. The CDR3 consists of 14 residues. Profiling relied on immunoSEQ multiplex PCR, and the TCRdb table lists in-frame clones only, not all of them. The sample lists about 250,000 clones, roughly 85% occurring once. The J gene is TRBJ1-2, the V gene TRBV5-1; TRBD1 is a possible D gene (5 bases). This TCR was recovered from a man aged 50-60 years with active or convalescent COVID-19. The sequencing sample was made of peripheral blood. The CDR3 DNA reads TGCGCCAGCAGCTTGAGCAGGGCCTGGGATGGCTACACCTTC. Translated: CASSLSRAWDGYTF.